The 30 T cell receptor beta chains below come from one sample, sequenced in a study of T cells in localized non-small cell lung cancer. TCRdb's table, derived via immunoSEQ multiplex PCR, lists solely in-frame clones and lacks some. The table has about 130,000 clones, more than 80% seen once; the top ten hold approximately 1.7%. The material was peripheral blood, obtained before any cancer treatment. These TCRs come from a female donor older than 55 with stage I lung adenocarcinoma.

V and J are TRBV10-3 and TRBJ1-5, with D possibly TRBD1 on 6 matching bases. Trimming pared 8 bases from V and 0 bases from J, leaving 17 bases between. Per germline, CDR1 ENHRY and CDR2 SYGVKD. This CDR3 is built from 16 residues. CDR3 DNA sequence: TGTGCCATCGGCACGGGGGCTGCTTATAGCAATCAGCCCCAGCATTTT. This sequence encodes CAIGTGAAYSNQPQHF.

V and J are TRBV9 and TRBJ2-7; weak D call: TRBD2 (6 bases). In germline, CDR1 is SGDLS, CDR2 YYNGEE. This CDR3 spans 15 amino acids. V lost 0 bases and J 1 base, leaving 11 bases between the germline ends. The CDR3 region has the DNA TGTGCCAGCAGCGTAGATCCGGGGACTTCCTACGAGCAGTACTTC. Its translation is CASSVDPGTSYEQYF.

The V call is TRBV2, the J call TRBJ2-7; TRBD1 is a possible D gene (6 bases). Germline V lookup: CDR1 SNHLY, CDR2 FYNNEI. V was cut by 8 bases and J by 3 bases, with 17 bases left in between. This CDR3 has 14 residues. For the CDR3, the DNA is TGTGCCAGCGGGGAACAGGGAGCCATCTACGAGCAGTACTTC. Encoded protein: CASGEQGAIYEQYF.

This clone appeared once. The chain uses TRBV30 and TRBJ2-1; 7 bases are a match to TRBD1. With V trimmed by 4 bases and J by 7 bases, 4 bases remained unmatched. Per germline, CDR1 GTSNPN and CDR2 SVGIG (reference sequence). CDR3 length: 12 amino acids. This CDR3 reads CAWNHRGNEQFF. The CDR3 DNA reads as TGTGCCTGGAATCACAGGGGTAATGAGCAGTTCTTC.

The V and J genes are TRBV29-1 and TRBJ2-2; 9 bases map to TRBD2. The ends lost 6 bases at V and 7 bases at J; junction bases unmatched: 9. The CDR3 extends over 14 amino acids. The germline V gene has CDR1 SQVTM and CDR2 ANQGSEA. In DNA form, the CDR3 reads TGCAGCGTCCGGCCGGGACTAGCTGGCGGGGAGCTGTTTTTT. It is translated as CSVRPGLAGGELFF.

This clone appeared a few times. This chain joins TRBV6-4 and TRBJ2-2; TRBD1 might be the D (5 bases). Trimming removed 4 bases at V and 3 bases at J, with 9 bases between. Germline V CDR1 and CDR2: MRHNA, SNTAGT. CDR3 length: 14 amino acids. CDR3 sequence (DNA): TGTGCCAGCAGTGGACAACAGGACACCGGGGAGCTGTTTTTT. It yields the protein CASSGQQDTGELFF.

The chain uses TRBV18 and TRBJ2-2; no definite D call. Trimming shortened V by 5 bases and J by 6 bases, and 16 bases separated the two germline ends. The CDR3 has 15 amino acids. The germline V gene encodes CDR1 KGHSH and CDR2 LQKENI. In DNA form, the CDR3 reads TGTGCCAGCTCAAAGGTCGACCCAACCCCCGGGGAGCTGTTTTTT. This codes for CASSKVDPTPGELFF.

The chain uses TRBV18 and TRBJ2-3; 9 bases fit TRBD1. Germline assignment: CDR1 KGHSH and CDR2 LQKENI. Trimming removed 3 bases from V and 3 bases from J; junction bases left unmatched: 10. The CDR3 has 17 amino acids. CDR3 amino acids: CASSPSGYRGLTDTQYF. DNA for the CDR3: TGTGCCAGCTCACCGAGCGGGTACAGGGGGCTTACAGATACGCAGTATTTT.

The chain is built from TRBV6-6 and TRBJ2-7, with D possibly matching TRBD1 (6 bases). The CDR3 extends over 14 amino acids. Germline V lookup: CDR1 MNHNY, CDR2 SVGAGI (reference sequence). V lost 6 bases, J lost 2 bases, and 14 bases lay in between. Written as DNA, the CDR3 is TGTGCCAGCAGACTACAGGGAATTCCCTACGAGCAGTACTTC. The encoded protein is CASRLQGIPYEQYF.

The CDR3 DNA sequence: TGTGCCAGCAGCTTGGCTAGCGGGATCTCCTACGAGCAGTACTTC. Protein: CASSLASGISYEQYF. This chain links TRBV5-4 with TRBJ2-7, with TRBD2 matching 9 bases. The CDR3 has 15 residues. From germline, CDR1 is SGHNT and CDR2 YYREEE (reference sequence). The J segment lost 0 bases and the V segment lost 0 bases, leaving 1 base of the junction unmatched.

This rearrangement joins TRBV5-1 to TRBJ2-2; perhaps TRBD1 as D (5 bases). Germline loops: CDR1 SGHRS, CDR2 YFSETQ. Trimming removed 4 bases at V and 4 bases at J, with 11 bases between. The CDR3 is 14 residues long. The CDR3 coding sequence is TGCGCCAGCAGCCGCTCAGGGATCACCGGGGAGCTGTTTTTT. It encodes CASSRSGITGELFF.

The chain couples TRBV6-1 to TRBJ2-5; D could derive from TRBD1 or TRBD2 (5 bases each). Germline V lookup: CDR1 MNHNS, CDR2 SASEGT. The CDR3 is 13 residues long. Between the trimmed V and J ends, which lost 7 bases and 5 bases, there was a span of 14 bases. CDR3 coding DNA: TGTGCCAGCACCTCAGGGACCCGGGAGACCCAGTACTTC. Its protein product is CASTSGTRETQYF.

The V call is TRBV27, the J call TRBJ2-3; 7 nucleotides agree with TRBD2. This CDR3 region has 14 residues. The ends lost 2 bases at V and 6 bases at J; junction bases unmatched: 5. Germline V gives CDR1 MNHEY, CDR2 SMNVEV (reference sequence). The CDR3 region has the DNA TGTGCCAGCAGTTTAACTGGACTAGGGGATACGCAGTATTTT. Translation: CASSLTGLGDTQYF.

The chain uses TRBV25-1 and TRBJ1-2, with D maybe TRBD1 (5 bases). Germline V gene data show CDR1 as MGHDK and CDR2 as SYGVNS. Trimming removed 4 bases from V and 2 bases from J, with 11 bases in between. This CDR3 contains 14 residues. DNA of the CDR3: TGTGCCAGCAGTGGGGCGGGGCTCAACTATGGCTACACCTTC. Protein: CASSGAGLNYGYTF.

The chain recombines TRBV10-3 with TRBJ1-2; maybe TRBD1 (5 bases). V lost 0 bases, J lost 2 bases, and 7 bases lay in between. The CDR3 runs 14 residues. Germline CDR1 and CDR2: ENHRY and SYGVKD. The DNA of the CDR3 is TGTGCCATCAGTGAGTCGGGGCTGAACTATGGCTACACCTTC. Amino acids: CAISESGLNYGYTF.

V gene TRBV7-3 combines with J gene TRBJ2-1, with 7 bases lining up with TRBD1. The CDR3 contains 14 residues. J gave up 5 bases and V 4 bases, and 5 bases lay outside the gene matches. The V gene's germline CDR1 is SGHTA and CDR2 FQGTGA. The CDR3 bases are TGTGCCAGCAGCTCTCGGACAGGCAACAATGAGCAGTTCTTC. Its protein is CASSSRTGNNEQFF.

The gene calls are TRBV10-1 and TRBJ1-5; possibly TRBD1 for D (6 bases). The V and J ends lost 3 bases and 7 bases respectively, with 10 bases between them. This CDR3 has 13 residues. CDR1 is WNHNN and CDR2 is SYGVQD in the germline V gene (reference sequence). The CDR3 DNA reads as TGCGCCAGCAGTGATGGGGGCGGCCAGCCCCAGCATTTT. This codes for CASSDGGGQPQHF.

The J gene is TRBJ1-5, the V gene TRBV7-8; D is perhaps TRBD1 (5 bases). This CDR3 region has 16 residues. Germline V gives CDR1 SGHVS, CDR2 FQNEAQ. Deletions cut 4 bases from V and 1 base from J, with 14 bases between. CDR3 coding DNA: TGTGCCAGCAGCTCCGCCCTAGGGGACAGCAATCAGCCCCAGCATTTT. Its protein is CASSSALGDSNQPQHF.

The rearrangement uses TRBV7-2 and TRBJ2-5, with 9 nucleotides matching TRBD2. J was trimmed by 4 bases and V by 0 bases; bases with no gene match: 9. The length of the CDR3 is 17 residues. CDR1 is SGHTA, CDR2 FQGNSA, per germline. This CDR3 is CASSLASGGRARETQYF. In DNA, the CDR3 is TGTGCCAGCAGCTTAGCTTCCGGCGGGAGGGCCAGAGAGACCCAGTACTTC.

This clone was detected once. The chain recombines TRBV7-8 with TRBJ2-1; possible D gene TRBD2, 6 bases. CDR3 length: 13 residues. CDR1 SGHVS and CDR2 FQNEAQ come from the germline V gene. With 5 bases removed from V and 5 bases from J, the gap between germline ends came to 10 bases. In DNA form, the CDR3 reads TGTGCCAGCAGCCCTGGGAGGAACAATGAGCAGTTCTTC. Translated: CASSPGRNNEQFF.

CDR3 loop: CASSQPPGTSSGNTIYF. CDR3 in DNA: TGCGCCAGCAGCCAACCTCCGGGGACGAGCTCTGGAAACACCATATATTTT. The rearrangement links TRBV4-1 to TRBJ1-3; D possibly corresponds to TRBD1 (5 bases). Deletions cut 2 bases from V and 0 bases from J, with 14 bases between. The CDR3 is made up of 17 amino acids. Germline V gives CDR1 MGHRA, CDR2 YSYEKL.

The chain is built from TRBV18 and TRBJ2-7, with TRBD2 matching 9 bases. Per germline, CDR1 KGHSH and CDR2 LQKENI. Trimming cost V 3 bases and J 6 bases; bases outside gene matches: 9. The CDR3 totals 15 residues. In nucleotides, the CDR3 is TGTGCCAGCTCACCCCTCCCGAATAGCGGGAGCGAGCAGTACTTC. Translating it yields CASSPLPNSGSEQYF.

This clone was found a few times. V usage is TRBV27 and J usage is TRBJ2-3, with a possible D match to TRBD1 (7 bases). CDR1 MNHEY and CDR2 SMNVEV come from the germline V gene (reference sequence). The CDR3 is 15 amino acids. The V end was cut by 5 bases, the J end by 8 bases, with 20 bases between. The chain's CDR3 is CASSRQGSPGSTQYF. The CDR3, as DNA: TGTGCCAGCAGTAGACAGGGCTCCCCCGGGAGTACGCAGTATTTT.

The chain combines TRBV11-2 with TRBJ2-7; D gene unclear. Trimming took off 7 bases at V and 3 bases at J, with 19 bases between the two ends. The CDR3 sequence is 15 residues long. Germline-derived CDR1 and CDR2 are SGHAT and FQNNGV. The CDR3 DNA sequence: TGTGCCAGCATCCCCCGTCAGAACCTCGGCTACGAGCAGTACTTC. Translation gives CASIPRQNLGYEQYF.

The CDR3 sequence is CAILDRVVGEQYF. The DNA of the CDR3 is TGTGCCATCCTAGACAGGGTTGTTGGCGAGCAGTACTTC. This rearrangement joins TRBV10-3 to TRBJ2-7; TRBD1 matches at 7 bases. This CDR3 spans 13 amino acids. Germline V gives CDR1 ENHRY, CDR2 SYGVKD. Unmatched junction bases numbered 10, after V lost 8 bases and J lost 6 bases.

The rearrangement joins TRBV7-2 to TRBJ2-5, with TRBD1 as a possible D gene (6 bases). V was shortened by 1 base and J by 7 bases, with 19 bases between the two germline ends. Germline CDR1 SGHTA, CDR2 FQGNSA. The CDR3 extends over 16 amino acids. CDR3 DNA: TGTGCCAGCAGCTTAGAGCCGGGACAACGATTTGGGACCCAGTACTTC. Its translation: CASSLEPGQRFGTQYF.

CDR3 loop: CASSRRIATDTQYF. The CDR3 DNA is TGTGCCAGCAGCCGAAGAATAGCCACAGATACGCAGTATTTT. V usage is TRBV11-2 and J usage is TRBJ2-3; D is ambiguous. CDR1 and CDR2 from the germline V gene are SGHAT and FQNNGV. This CDR3 comprises 14 residues. V shed 5 bases and J shed 2 bases, with 11 bases lying between them.

This clone was recorded only once. The chain couples TRBV6-4 to TRBJ2-3; 15 bases agree with TRBD2. Germline lookup yields CDR1 MRHNA and CDR2 SNTAGT. The J segment lost 8 bases and the V segment lost 5 bases, leaving 8 bases of the junction unmatched. CDR3 length: 16 amino acids. The CDR3 is CASSSGLAGGPGTQYF. CDR3 in DNA: TGTGCCAGCAGTTCCGGACTAGCGGGAGGGCCCGGTACGCAGTATTTT.

The V call is TRBV7-3, the J call TRBJ2-2; 9 bases are a match to TRBD1. This CDR3 region has 16 residues. V lost 0 bases and J lost 2; bases outside the gene matches: 1. Germline-derived CDR1 and CDR2 are SGHTA and FQGTGA. CDR3 coding DNA: TGTGCCAGCAGCTTAACGGGACAGGGAAACACCGGGGAGCTGTTTTTT. This encodes CASSLTGQGNTGELFF.

This chain joins TRBV5-1 and TRBJ1-5; D remains unclear. This CDR3 is built from 18 residues. V lost 0 bases to trimming and J lost 0 bases, with 16 bases between them. Germline V lookup: CDR1 SGHRS, CDR2 YFSETQ. CDR3 residues: CASSLDEVGAYSNQPQHF. In DNA form, the CDR3 reads TGCGCCAGCAGCTTGGACGAGGTCGGAGCTTATAGCAATCAGCCCCAGCATTTT.